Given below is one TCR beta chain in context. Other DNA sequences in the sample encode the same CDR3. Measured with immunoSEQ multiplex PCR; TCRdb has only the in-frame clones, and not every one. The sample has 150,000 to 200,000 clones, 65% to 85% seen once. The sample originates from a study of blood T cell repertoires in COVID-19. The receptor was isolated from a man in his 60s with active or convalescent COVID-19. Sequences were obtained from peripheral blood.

CDR3 in amino acids: CASSTYNEQFF. CDR3 in DNA: TGTGCCAGCAGCACTTACAATGAGCAGTTCTTC. The chain is built from TRBV6-5 and TRBJ2-1, with D unresolved. The V gene lost 6 bases and the J gene lost 4 bases, with 4 bases spanning the gap. Germline loops: CDR1 MNHEY, CDR2 SVGAGI. The CDR3 covers 11 residues.